This T cell receptor (beta chain) was profiled in a study of T cells after posttransplantation cyclophosphamide. General study results and limits: TRB overlap between skin or GI tissue T cells and blood was limited. TRB clonality was highly associated with recipient CMV seropositivity and reactivation. Donor CD8+ memory clones often dominated recipient blood repertoires at later times.

Busulfan-fludarabine conditioning, marrow transplant, and cyclophosphamide on days +3 and +4 were administered. Of note for this clone: The antigen remains unidentified.

Sequenced by immunoSEQ multiplex PCR; TCRdb stores in-frame clones only, minus some. The profile covers roughly 42,000 clones, with 90% appearing a single time and around 2.3% taken by the ten largest. Looked up from germline, CDR1 is ENHRY and CDR2 is SYGVKD. V was cut by 0 bases and J by 8 bases, with 4 bases left in between. The CDR3 covers 12 residues. The clonotype originates from a male patient between 55 and 70 years old who received an allogeneic stem cell transplant from a related donor and was CMV-positive. Some T cells may originate from the graft donor. Sequencing was performed on PBMCs, taken about 60 days after allogeneic stem cell transplant with posttransplant cyclophosphamide. The V call is TRBV10-3, the J call TRBJ1-4; D remains unclear. The CDR3: CAISESREKLFF. The CDR3 region has the DNA TGTGCCATCAGTGAGTCGCGGGAAAAACTGTTTTTT.